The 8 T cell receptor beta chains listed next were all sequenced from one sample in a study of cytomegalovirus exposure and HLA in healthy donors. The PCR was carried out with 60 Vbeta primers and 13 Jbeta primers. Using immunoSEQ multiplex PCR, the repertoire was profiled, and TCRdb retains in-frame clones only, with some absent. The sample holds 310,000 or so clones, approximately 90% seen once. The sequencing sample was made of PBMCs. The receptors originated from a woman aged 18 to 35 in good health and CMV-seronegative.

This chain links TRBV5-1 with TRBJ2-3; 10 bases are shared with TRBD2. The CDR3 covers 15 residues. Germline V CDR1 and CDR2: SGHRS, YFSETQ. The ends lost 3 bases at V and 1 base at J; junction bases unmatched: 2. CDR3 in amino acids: CASSWGLARTDTQYF. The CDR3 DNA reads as TGCGCCAGCAGCTGGGGACTAGCGCGCACAGATACGCAGTATTTT.

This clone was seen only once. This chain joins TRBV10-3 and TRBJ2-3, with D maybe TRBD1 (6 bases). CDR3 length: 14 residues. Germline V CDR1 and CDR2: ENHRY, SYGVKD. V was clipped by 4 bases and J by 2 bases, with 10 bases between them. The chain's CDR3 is CAISVDSSTDTQYF. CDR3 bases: TGTGCCATCAGTGTGGACAGCTCCACAGATACGCAGTATTTT.

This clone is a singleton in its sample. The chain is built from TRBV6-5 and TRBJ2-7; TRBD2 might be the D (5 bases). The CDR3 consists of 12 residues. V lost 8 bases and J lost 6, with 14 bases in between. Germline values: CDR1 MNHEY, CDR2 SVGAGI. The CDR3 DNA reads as TGTGCCAGCCGGGGTTCTCGCCTCGAGCAGTACTTC. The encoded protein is CASRGSRLEQYF.

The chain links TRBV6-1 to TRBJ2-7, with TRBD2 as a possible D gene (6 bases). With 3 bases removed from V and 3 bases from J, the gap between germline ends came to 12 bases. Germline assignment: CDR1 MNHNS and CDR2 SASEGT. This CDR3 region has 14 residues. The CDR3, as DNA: TGTGCCAGCAGTGATTGGGGAGGTATCTACGAGCAGTACTTC. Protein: CASSDWGGIYEQYF.

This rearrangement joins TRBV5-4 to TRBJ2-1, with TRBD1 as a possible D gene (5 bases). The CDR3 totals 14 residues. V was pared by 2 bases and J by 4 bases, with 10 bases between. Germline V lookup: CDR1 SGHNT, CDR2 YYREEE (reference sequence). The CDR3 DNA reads TGTGCCAGCAGCTTACAGGATTTTTACAATGAGCAGTTCTTC. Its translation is CASSLQDFYNEQFF.

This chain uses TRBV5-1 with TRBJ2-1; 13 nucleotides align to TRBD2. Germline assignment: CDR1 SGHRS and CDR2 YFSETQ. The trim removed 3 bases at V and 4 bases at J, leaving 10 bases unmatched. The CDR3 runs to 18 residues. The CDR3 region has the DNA TGCGCCAGCAGCTCCTCGTTGGGACTAGCGGGGATTTACAATGAGCAGTTCTTC. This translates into CASSSSLGLAGIYNEQFF.

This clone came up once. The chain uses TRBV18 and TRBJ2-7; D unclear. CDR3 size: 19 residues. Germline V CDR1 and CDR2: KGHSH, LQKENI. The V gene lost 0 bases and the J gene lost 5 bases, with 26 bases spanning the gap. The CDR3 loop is CASSPPRHSLPSSSDEQYF. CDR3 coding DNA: TGTGCCAGCTCACCACCGCGGCACTCGCTACCCTCAAGTTCGGACGAGCAGTACTTC.

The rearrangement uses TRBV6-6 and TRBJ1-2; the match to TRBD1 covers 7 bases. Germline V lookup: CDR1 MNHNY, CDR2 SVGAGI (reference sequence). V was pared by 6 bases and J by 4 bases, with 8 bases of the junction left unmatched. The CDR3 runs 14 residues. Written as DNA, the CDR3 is TGTGCCAGCAGCTCCGGGACAGCGCGCTATGGCTACACCTTC. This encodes CASSSGTARYGYTF.